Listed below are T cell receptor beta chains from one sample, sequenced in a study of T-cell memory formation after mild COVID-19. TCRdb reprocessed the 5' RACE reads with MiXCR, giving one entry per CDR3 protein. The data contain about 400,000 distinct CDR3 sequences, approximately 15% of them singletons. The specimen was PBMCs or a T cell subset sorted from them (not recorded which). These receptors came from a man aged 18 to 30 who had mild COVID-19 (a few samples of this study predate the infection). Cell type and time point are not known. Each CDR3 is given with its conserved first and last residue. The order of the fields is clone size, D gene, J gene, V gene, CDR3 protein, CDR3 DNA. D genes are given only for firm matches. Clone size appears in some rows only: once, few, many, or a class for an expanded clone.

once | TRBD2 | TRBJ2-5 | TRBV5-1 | CASSPSGGPETQYF | TGCGCCAGCAGCCCTTCGGGAGGACCAGAGACCCAGTACTTC
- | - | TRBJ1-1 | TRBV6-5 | CDSSRGTENTEAFF | TGTGACAGCAGCCGTGGGACGGAGAACACTGAAGCTTTCTTT
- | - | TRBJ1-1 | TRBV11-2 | CASRENRNSKNTEAFF | TGTGCCAGCAGGGAAAACAGGAATTCGAAGAACACTGAAGCTTTCTTT
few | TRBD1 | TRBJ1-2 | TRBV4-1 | CASSQLLRTGYNNYGYTF | TGCGCCAGCAGTCAATTACTGCGGACAGGGTACAACAACTATGGCTACACCTTC
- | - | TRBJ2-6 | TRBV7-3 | CASSLDGPSGANVLTF | TGTGCCAGCAGCCTTGACGGACCCTCTGGGGCCAACGTCCTGACTTTC
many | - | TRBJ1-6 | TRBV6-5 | CASSNRVGNSPLHF | TGTGCCAGCAGCAACAGGGTGGGCAATTCACCCCTCCACTTT
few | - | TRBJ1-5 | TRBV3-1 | CASSLHWGPDQPQHF | TGTGCCAGCAGCCTCCACTGGGGGCCCGATCAGCCCCAGCATTTT
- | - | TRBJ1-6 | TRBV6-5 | CASSYRYNPITVPNSPLHF | TGTGCCAGCAGTTACCGATATAACCCGATCACAGTACCGAATTCACCCCTCCACTTT
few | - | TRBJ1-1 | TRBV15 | CATSRDIVAEAFF | TGTGCCACCAGCAGAGATATAGTGGCTGAAGCTTTCTTT
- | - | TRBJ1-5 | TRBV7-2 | CASSLGGAPQHF | TGTGCCAGCAGCTTAGGGGGGGCTCCCCAGCATTTT
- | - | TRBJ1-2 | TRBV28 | CGVGVPIRYGYTF | TGTGGGGTAGGAGTGCCCATCCGCTATGGCTACACCTTC
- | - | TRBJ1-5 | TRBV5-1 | CASSLWPGNQPQHF | TGCGCCAGCAGCTTGTGGCCCGGCAATCAGCCCCAGCATTTT
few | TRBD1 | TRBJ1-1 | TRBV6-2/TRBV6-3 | CASSNRDRAYPEAFF | TGTGCCAGCAGCAACCGGGACAGGGCGTATCCTGAAGCTTTCTTT
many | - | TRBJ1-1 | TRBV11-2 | CASSLVGGHNTEAFF | TGTGCCAGCAGCTTAGTGGGGGGGCATAACACTGAAGCTTTCTTT
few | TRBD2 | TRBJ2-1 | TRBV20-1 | CSARERGGWDEQFF | TGCAGTGCTAGAGAGCGGGGGGGCTGGGATGAGCAGTTCTTC
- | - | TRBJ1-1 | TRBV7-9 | CASSLGGFGGPKAFF | TGTGCCAGCAGCTTAGGTGGGTTTGGGGGACCGAAAGCTTTCTTT
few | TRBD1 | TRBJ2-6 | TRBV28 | CASRETGGSGANVLTF | TGTGCCAGCAGGGAAACAGGGGGCTCTGGGGCCAACGTCCTGACTTTC
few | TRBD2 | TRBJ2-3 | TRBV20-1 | CSASSSGNTDTQYF | TGCAGTGCTAGTTCTAGCGGCAACACAGATACGCAGTATTTT
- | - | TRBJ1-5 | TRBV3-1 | CASSLAADQPQHF | TGTGCCAGCAGCCTTGCAGCGGATCAGCCCCAGCATTTT
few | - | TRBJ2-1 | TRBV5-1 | CASSLAPFTYNEQFF | TGCGCCAGCAGCTTGGCTCCATTCACCTACAATGAGCAGTTCTTC
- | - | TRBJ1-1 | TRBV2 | CASSTVMNTEAFF | TGTGCCAGCAGTACAGTTATGAACACTGAAGCTTTCTTT
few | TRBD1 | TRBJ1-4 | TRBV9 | CASSPVGTGPNEKLFF | TGTGCCAGCAGCCCAGTCGGGACAGGGCCTAATGAAAAACTGTTTTTT
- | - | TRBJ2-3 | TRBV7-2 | CASSSPNVGDTQYF | TGTGCCAGCAGCTCGCCGAATGTAGGAGATACGCAGTATTTT
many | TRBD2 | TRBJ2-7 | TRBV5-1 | CASSGGTSGYEQYF | TGCGCCAGCAGCGGCGGGACTAGCGGCTACGAGCAGTACTTC